The rows below give T cell receptor beta chains drawn from one sample of a study of T cells in Graves' hyperthyroidism and ophthalmopathy. TCRdb reprocessed the multiplex PCR reads via MiXCR and lists one record per CDR3 protein. The sample shows around 530,000 distinct CDR3 sequences, under 20% of them seen only once. Sequencing used blood. These TCRs come from a woman under 30 with Graves' ophthalmopathy. The CDR3 runs from the conserved cysteine through the conserved F or W. Fields, in order: clone size, J gene, V gene, D gene, CDR3 protein, CDR3 DNA. D genes are given only for firm matches. Expanded clones are given a class, and other clones once, few, many or no size at all.

size: many
J: TRBJ1-1
V: TRBV18
D: -
CDR3: CASSPRGRQVLQEAFF
DNA: TGTGCCAGCTCACCACGTGGTCGACAGGTCCTACAGGAAGCTTTCTTT

size: few
J: TRBJ2-3
V: TRBV6-2/TRBV6-3
D: TRBD2
CDR3: CASALAGSTDTQYF
DNA: TGTGCCAGCGCGCTAGCGGGGAGCACAGATACGCAGTATTTT

size: few
J: TRBJ2-7
V: TRBV5-8
D: -
CDR3: CASSQFPENEQYF
DNA: TGTGCCAGCAGCCAATTCCCCGAAAACGAGCAGTACTTC

size: many
J: TRBJ1-2
V: TRBV5-1
D: -
CDR3: CASSLATAGDGYTF
DNA: TGCGCCAGCAGCTTGGCTACGGCAGGGGATGGCTACACCTTC

size: many
J: TRBJ1-2
V: TRBV28
D: -
CDR3: CASSLQIAAYGYTF
DNA: TGTGCCAGCAGTTTACAGATTGCTGCCTATGGCTACACCTTC

size: few
J: TRBJ2-5
V: TRBV20-1
D: -
CDR3: CSARVVGSGETQYF
DNA: TGCAGTGCTAGAGTGGTGGGTAGCGGAGAGACCCAGTACTTC

size: few
J: TRBJ1-4
V: TRBV5-8
D: TRBD1
CDR3: CASSPGQLKEKLFF
DNA: TGTGCCAGCAGCCCGGGACAGCTGAAGGAAAAACTGTTTTTT

size: many
J: TRBJ2-5
V: TRBV6-1
D: TRBD1
CDR3: CASSRESLDRAQETQYF
DNA: TGTGCCAGCAGTCGTGAATCCCTGGACAGGGCCCAAGAGACCCAGTACTTC

size: many
J: TRBJ1-5
V: TRBV6-1
D: -
CDR3: CASSDLGGNQPQHF
DNA: TGTGCCAGCAGTGATTTGGGGGGGAATCAGCCCCAGCATTTT

size: -
J: TRBJ1-2
V: TRBV11-2
D: -
CDR3: CASSLDPPPQGGFGYTF
DNA: TGTGCCAGCAGCTTAGATCCCCCCCCCCAGGGCGGGTTTGGCTACACCTTC